This passage covers 32 T cell receptor beta chains from one sample sequenced in a study of response to subunit inactivated influenza vaccine. MiXCR was run by TCRdb on the RT-PCR reads, yielding one entry per CDR3 protein. The sample holds around 470,000 distinct CDR3 sequences, approximately 7.8% seen once. The sample here was PBMCs from blood, taken roughly 24 months after vaccination. Every receptor here comes from a man aged 50-75 years who received an inactivated influenza vaccine.

This clonotype was seen many times. The gene calls are TRBV29-1 and TRBJ2-7; D is unresolved. The CDR3 is made up of 12 amino acids. CDR1 and CDR2 from the germline V gene are SQVTM and ANQGSEA. V lost 4 bases to trimming and J lost 0 bases, with 7 bases between them. CDR3 DNA sequence: TGCAGCGTTGCACAGTACTCCTACGAGCAGTACTTC. It codes for CSVAQYSYEQYF.

This clonotype has more than one count but fewer than ten. CDR3 residues: CASSKSGGLTDTQYF. The CDR3 coding sequence is TGCGCCAGCAGCAAGTCGGGAGGCCTCACAGATACGCAGTATTTT. The rearrangement uses TRBV5-1 and TRBJ2-3, with TRBD2 identical over 7 bases. Germline CDR1 is SGHRS and CDR2 is YFSETQ. The CDR3 runs 15 residues. V lost 4 bases to trimming and J lost 2 bases; unmatched junction nucleotides: 7.

This rearrangement joins TRBV15 to TRBJ2-3, with 10 bases aligning to TRBD2. The ends lost 1 base at V and 6 bases at J; junction bases unmatched: 7. Germline values: CDR1 LNHNV, CDR2 YYDKDF (reference sequence). This CDR3 has 16 residues. CDR3 residues: CATSRGASGSSDTQYF. The CDR3 bases are TGTGCCACCAGCAGAGGAGCTAGCGGGAGCTCGGATACGCAGTATTTT.

This clonotype was seen a handful of times. This chain joins TRBV20-1 and TRBJ2-7; possibly TRBD2 for D (5 bases). The CDR3 consists of 16 residues. Germline V gene data show CDR1 as DFQATT and CDR2 as SNEGSKA (reference sequence). V lost 0 bases and J 3 bases, leaving 18 bases between the germline ends. The CDR3 sequence is CSARDLGARAIYEQYF. Here the CDR3 DNA reads TGCAGTGCTAGAGATCTGGGAGCGAGAGCCATCTACGAGCAGTACTTC.

The gene calls are TRBV10-3 and TRBJ1-4; 9 positions agree with TRBD1. The germline V gene has CDR1 ENHRY and CDR2 SYGVKD. The CDR3 is made up of 14 amino acids. V shed 4 bases and J 7 bases; nucleotides not matched to a gene: 4. The CDR3 loop is CAISVGTGSEKLFF. DNA of the CDR3: TGTGCCATCAGTGTCGGGACAGGGAGTGAAAAACTGTTTTTT.

This clonotype has at least ten counts. At one boundary the junction diverges from the germline segment, which might be a read error. V and J are TRBV7-7 and TRBJ2-1; D not resolved. The CDR3 sequence is 13 residues long. Looked up from germline, CDR1 is SSHAT and CDR2 is FNYEAQ (reference sequence). The CDR3 nucleotides are TGTGCTAGCAGCTACGGGCAGTACAATGAGCAGTTCTTC. This sequence encodes CASSYGQYNEQFF.

There are a few counts of this clonotype. J is TRBJ2-3 and V is TRBV18; TRBD1 matches 11 bases. This CDR3 spans 17 amino acids. J gave up 7 bases and V 2 bases, and 11 bases lay outside the gene matches. Per the germline V gene, CDR1 is KGHSH and CDR2 is LQKENI. The CDR3 DNA follows: TGTGCCAGCTCACCAATAACCGGGACAGGGGGAATCTATACGCAGTATTTT. Amino acids: CASSPITGTGGIYTQYF.

This chain uses TRBV7-9 with TRBJ2-1; D remains ambiguous. Trimming shortened V by 5 bases and J by 8 bases, and 13 bases separated the two germline ends. The CDR3 consists of 13 residues. The germline gives CDR1 SEHNR, CDR2 FQNEAQ (reference sequence). CDR3 nucleotide sequence: TGTGCCAGCAGCCCAAGAGGCACGGATGAGCAGTTCTTC. It is translated as CASSPRGTDEQFF.

This clonotype showed up just a few times. This sequence joins TRBV18 and TRBJ2-1; TRBD1 matches 7 bases. V was clipped by 3 bases and J by 4 bases; unmatched bases: 3. The CDR3 has 14 amino acids. Germline V gives CDR1 KGHSH, CDR2 LQKENI. The CDR3 here is CASSPRDRYNEQFF. CDR3 bases: TGTGCCAGCTCACCCCGGGACAGATACAATGAGCAGTTCTTC.

The chain carries TRBV20-1 and TRBJ1-1; TRBD1 is a possible D gene (6 bases). Per germline, CDR1 DFQATT and CDR2 SNEGSKA (reference sequence). The CDR3 totals 11 residues. V lost 6 bases to trimming and J lost 9 bases, with 14 bases between them. CDR3 coding DNA: TGCAGTGCCACAGAGACAGGAAAAGCTTTCTTT. Protein product: CSATETGKAFF.

This clonotype appeared many times. The rearrangement uses TRBV12-3 or TRBV12-4 and TRBJ2-3, with 7 positions matching TRBD1. With 6 bases clipped from V and 4 bases from J, the junction kept 7 bases outside the gene matches. The CDR3 sequence is 14 residues long. CDR3 bases: TGTGCCAGCAGAGGGGGCACAACATCAGATACGCAGTATTTT. It is translated as CASRGGTTSDTQYF.

This clonotype has a handful of counts. This chain connects TRBV20-1 to TRBJ2-3; 7 bases map to TRBD2. The trim removed 0 bases at V and 2 bases at J, leaving 5 bases unmatched. Germline V CDR1 and CDR2: DFQATT, SNEGSKA (reference sequence). The CDR3 length is 15 residues. This chain's CDR3 is CSARDIGGSTDTQYF. The CDR3 DNA sequence: TGCAGTGCTAGAGATATCGGGGGGTCCACAGATACGCAGTATTTT.

This clonotype was seen at least ten times. The chain uses TRBV7-9 and TRBJ2-7, with 7 bases aligning to TRBD1. V was clipped by 3 bases and J by 5 bases; unmatched bases: 4. The length of the CDR3 is 13 residues. In germline, CDR1 is SEHNR, CDR2 FQNEAQ (reference sequence). The CDR3 loop reads CASSLSTGDEQYF. Written as DNA, the CDR3 is TGTGCCAGCAGCTTGTCTACAGGGGACGAGCAGTACTTC.

This clonotype was observed at least ten times. V and J are TRBV12-3 or TRBV12-4 and TRBJ2-1; D unresolved. CDR3 length equals 14 residues. Trimming cost V 3 bases and J 3 bases, with 9 bases left between them. The DNA of the CDR3 is TGTGCCAGCAGTTTGTCTCGAATCTACAATGAGCAGTTCTTC. It codes for CASSLSRIYNEQFF.

The chain employs TRBV10-2 and TRBJ2-7; 16 bases fit TRBD2. After removal of 3 bases from V and 3 bases from J, the junction contained 5 bases not matched to a gene. Germline V gives CDR1 WSHSY, CDR2 SAAADI. The CDR3 runs to 17 residues. The CDR3 is CASSDPGLAGGNYEQYF. The CDR3 coding sequence is TGCGCCAGCAGTGATCCGGGACTAGCGGGGGGGAACTACGAGCAGTACTTC.

This clonotype was observed a handful of times. The chain uses TRBV12-3 or TRBV12-4 and TRBJ2-1; no firm D call. The V end lost 2 bases, the J end lost 3 bases, and 8 bases lay between the germline ends. This CDR3 spans 14 amino acids. CDR3 in amino acids: CASSLTRIYNEQFF. CDR3 coding DNA: TGTGCCAGCAGTTTAACGCGCATCTACAATGAGCAGTTCTTC.

The genes are TRBV5-5 and TRBJ2-1; TRBD2 aligns across 11 bases. J gave up 1 base and V 3 bases, and 3 bases lay outside the gene matches. The CDR3 length is 16 residues. The V gene's germline CDR1 is SGHKS and CDR2 YYEKEE (reference sequence). The CDR3 region is CASSYLAGGSYNEQFF. The CDR3 DNA is TGTGCCAGCAGCTACCTAGCGGGAGGTTCCTACAATGAGCAGTTCTTC. Supplemented by reference TRBV5-5 and TRBJ2-1, the full variable domain reads DAGVTQSPTHLIKTRGQQVTLRCSPISGHKSVSWYQQVLGQGPQFIFQYYEKEERGRGNFPDRFSARQFPNYSSELNVNALLLGDSALYLCASSYLAGGSYNEQFFGPGTRLTVL.

This clonotype occurred a few times. The rearrangement uses TRBV9 and TRBJ1-6, with D perhaps TRBD1 (5 bases). Trimming stripped 0 bases from V and 8 bases from J, with 9 bases between. The CDR3 runs to 14 residues. Germline assignment: CDR1 SGDLS and CDR2 YYNGEE. Here the CDR3 DNA reads TGTGCCAGCAGCGTAGGGGGGGAAGATTCACCCCTCCACTTT. It translates to CASSVGGEDSPLHF.

In this sample, this clonotype turned up a few times. The chain couples TRBV2 to TRBJ2-3; 7 nucleotides align to TRBD1. The CDR3 is made up of 15 amino acids. V was pared by 5 bases and J by 0 bases, with 5 bases of the junction left unmatched. Germline V gene data show CDR1 as SNHLY and CDR2 as FYNNEI. The CDR3 spells CASSLQGSSTDTQYF. CDR3 coding DNA: TGTGCCAGCAGTCTACAGGGGTCTAGCACAGATACGCAGTATTTT.

This clonotype was observed once. The V and J genes are TRBV6-9 and TRBJ1-1; D not certain. This CDR3 spans 15 amino acids. Trimming left V 1 base short and J 3 bases short, with 12 bases between. CDR1 is MNHGY, CDR2 SVAAGI, per germline. CDR3 sequence reads: CASSYFGGAHTEAFF. Written as DNA, the CDR3 is TGTGCCAGCAGTTATTTTGGAGGAGCGCACACTGAAGCTTTCTTT.

This clonotype turned up a few times. The chain has TRBV6-2 or TRBV6-3 and TRBJ2-7; D gene uncertain. Trimming pared 4 bases from V and 1 base from J, leaving 17 bases between. This CDR3 is 16 amino acids long. Germline lookup yields CDR1 MNHEY and CDR2 SVGEGT. The CDR3 sequence is CASSSVLQTKSYEQYF. The CDR3 DNA reads TGTGCCAGCAGTTCCGTGCTTCAAACCAAATCCTACGAGCAGTACTTC.

This clonotype was seen repeatedly, ten times or more. The chain recombines TRBV29-1 with TRBJ2-3; 7 nucleotides agree with TRBD2. The V gene end was trimmed by 7 bases and the J gene end by 4 bases; junction bases not matched to a gene: 11. Germline-derived CDR1 and CDR2 are SQVTM and ANQGSEA. The CDR3 is 14 amino acids. The CDR3, as DNA: TGCAGCGCCGGGTGGAGCGGGATGGCAGATACGCAGTATTTT. Its translation is CSAGWSGMADTQYF.

A few counts support this clonotype. The chain has TRBV20-1 and TRBJ2-5, with 12 bases identical to TRBD1. CDR1 is DFQATT, CDR2 SNEGSKA, per germline (reference sequence). The length of the CDR3 is 17 residues. V lost 5 bases and J lost 5; bases outside the gene matches: 15. The CDR3 here is CSAARGGQGARYETQYF. The CDR3 DNA sequence: TGCAGTGCTGCCAGAGGGGGACAGGGGGCTCGATATGAGACCCAGTACTTC.

The chain recombines TRBV4-3 with TRBJ2-1, with D tentatively TRBD1 (5 bases). The CDR3 is made up of 16 amino acids. Germline V gene sequence: CDR1 LGHNA, CDR2 YSLEER. V was shortened by 0 bases and J by 0 bases, with 9 bases between the two germline ends. DNA of the CDR3: TGCGCCAGCAGCCAAGATCTTCAGGGCTCCTACAATGAGCAGTTCTTC. Its protein is CASSQDLQGSYNEQFF.

At least ten counts were recorded for this clonotype. V usage is TRBV7-2 and J usage is TRBJ2-5, with D perhaps matching TRBD2 (5 bases). Per the germline V gene, CDR1 is SGHTA and CDR2 is FQGNSA. The CDR3 sequence is 17 residues long. V was cut by 1 base and J by 1 base, with 16 bases left in between. In nucleotides, the CDR3 is TGTGCCAGCAGCTTAGTGGGTCGGGCGGGTTCCCAAGAGACCCAGTACTTC. It codes for CASSLVGRAGSQETQYF. Looking up the rest from reference TRBV7-2 and TRBJ2-5 gives the full variable domain: GAGVSQSPSNKVTEKGKDVELRCDPISGHTALYWYRQSLGQGLEFLIYFQGNSAPDKSGLPSDRFSAERTGGSVSTLTIQRTQQEDSAVYLCASSLVGRAGSQETQYFGPGTRLLVL.

There are many counts of this clonotype. The chain combines TRBV4-1 with TRBJ1-4; a possible D gene is TRBD1 (5 bases). The CDR3 has 17 amino acids. Germline CDR1 MGHRA, CDR2 YSYEKL. V dropped 1 base and J dropped 0 bases, with 12 bases sitting between them. CDR3 in DNA: TGCGCCAGCAGCCAAGGTCTGATAGGGGCAACTAATGAAAAACTGTTTTTT. Protein product: CASSQGLIGATNEKLFF.

The chain uses TRBV29-1 and TRBJ2-1; D might be TRBD1 (6 bases). V lost 6 bases and J 8 bases, leaving 23 bases between the germline ends. The CDR3 runs to 15 residues. CDR1 and CDR2 from the germline V gene are SQVTM and ANQGSEA. The CDR3 DNA follows: TGCAGCGTGGACACGGGACGGGCCGAGGGGGATGAGCAGTTCTTC. This sequence encodes CSVDTGRAEGDEQFF.

This clonotype was picked up many times. The chain couples TRBV6-2 or TRBV6-3 to TRBJ1-1; TRBD1 is a possible D gene (6 bases). Germline CDR1 is MNHEY and CDR2 is SVGEGT. The CDR3 runs to 14 residues. The ends were cut back, 6 bases at V and 4 bases at J, with 15 bases in the middle. For the CDR3, the DNA is TGTGCCAGCAGGGGGCTAGGGGGGACCACTGAAGCTTTCTTT. Translating gives CASRGLGGTTEAFF.

This clonotype appeared many times. V is TRBV13 and J is TRBJ2-1; TRBD2 aligns across 11 bases. V was clipped by 4 bases and J by 2 bases; unmatched bases: 10. CDR3 length equals 18 residues. The germline V gene encodes CDR1 PRHDT and CDR2 FYEKMQ (reference sequence). The CDR3 sequence is CASSSVAGGPKAYNEQFF. The CDR3 DNA reads as TGTGCCAGCAGCTCGGTAGCGGGGGGGCCGAAGGCCTACAATGAGCAGTTCTTC.

This clonotype was observed a few times. V gene TRBV3-1 combines with J gene TRBJ1-6; D is uncertain. This CDR3 is 14 amino acids long. Per germline, CDR1 LGHDT and CDR2 YNNKEL (reference sequence). Between the trimmed V and J ends, which lost 8 bases and 0 bases, there was a span of 8 bases. The CDR3 DNA reads TGTGCCAGCGGCTTGGGCTCCTATAATTCACCCCTCCACTTT. Translating it yields CASGLGSYNSPLHF. The whole variable domain, remainder taken from reference TRBV3-1 and TRBJ1-6, is DTAVSQTPKYLVTQMGNDKSIKCEQNLGHDTMYWYKQDSKKFLKIMFSYNNKELIINETVPNRFSPKSPDKAHLNLHINSLELGDSAVYFCASGLGSYNSPLHFGNGTRLTVT.

In this sample, this clonotype turned up a few times. The chain recombines TRBV6-5 with TRBJ2-1; 11 bases agree with TRBD2. Germline CDR1 and CDR2: MNHEY and SVGAGI. Unmatched junction bases numbered 14, after V lost 4 bases and J lost 6 bases. CDR3 length equals 18 residues. CDR3 coding DNA: TGTGCCAGCAGTTTTAGGACTAGCGGGTCCACATACCCCAATGAGCAGTTCTTC. This translates into CASSFRTSGSTYPNEQFF.

In this sample, this clonotype turned up many times. The rearrangement links TRBV7-2 to TRBJ2-7; unclear D gene. Trimming removed 4 bases at V and 5 bases at J, with 12 bases between. Germline lookup yields CDR1 SGHTA and CDR2 FQGNSA. The CDR3 spans 13 residues. The CDR3 region is CASSSPRSNEQYF. The CDR3 nucleotides read TGTGCCAGCAGCTCTCCGAGGTCAAACGAGCAGTACTTC.